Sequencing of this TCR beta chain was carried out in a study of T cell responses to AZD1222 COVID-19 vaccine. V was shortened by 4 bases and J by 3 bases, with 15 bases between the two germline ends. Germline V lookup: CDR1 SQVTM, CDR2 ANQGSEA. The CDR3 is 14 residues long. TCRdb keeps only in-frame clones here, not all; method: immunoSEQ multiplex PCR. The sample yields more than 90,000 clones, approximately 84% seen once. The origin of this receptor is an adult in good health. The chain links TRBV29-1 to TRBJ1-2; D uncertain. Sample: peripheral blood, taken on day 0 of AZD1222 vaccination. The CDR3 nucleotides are TGCAGCGTTGTAGGGCAGGCGGAGGACTATGGCTACACCTTC. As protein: CSVVGQAEDYGYTF.